The 13 T cell receptor beta chains below were found in one sample sequenced in a study of cytomegalovirus exposure and HLA in healthy donors. 13 Jbeta primers and 60 Vbeta primers were used for the PCR. Profiling relied on immunoSEQ multiplex PCR, and the TCRdb table lists in-frame clones only, not all of them. This sample carries over 75,000 clones, less than 9.5% of them seen once, and the ten largest clones take about 5%. The sequencing sample was made of PBMCs. These receptors came from a man aged 50 to 60 in good health and CMV-seropositive.

The J gene is TRBJ1-5, the V gene TRBV30; D is uncertain. CDR1 and CDR2 (germline): GTSNPN, SVGIG (reference sequence). The CDR3 extends over 14 amino acids. V lost 2 bases to trimming and J lost 0 bases, with 8 bases between them. CDR3 nucleotides: TGTGCCTGGAGTCCCGGTTATAGCAATCAGCCCCAGCATTTT. Translating it yields CAWSPGYSNQPQHF. The entire variable domain, with the rest obtained from reference TRBV30 and TRBJ1-5, is as follows: SQTIHQWPATLVQPVGSPLSLECTVEGTSNPNLYWYRQAAGRGLQLLFYSVGIGQISSEVPQNLSASRPQDRQFILSSKKLLLSDSGFYLCAWSPGYSNQPQHFGDGTRLSIL.

The chain uses TRBV6-1 and TRBJ2-5; 7 positions agree with TRBD2. The DNA end is more similar to TRBJ2-7, so the J call may be wrong. Germline-derived CDR1 and CDR2 are MNHNS and SASEGT. The CDR3 is 12 residues long. The DNA for the CDR3 is TGTGCCGGACGGAAGGGGAGGGACGAGCAGTACTTC. Amino acid sequence: CAGRKGRDEQYF.

In this sample, this clone turned up a few times. V is TRBV7-6 and J is TRBJ2-2; TRBD2 might be the D (5 bases). The CDR3 contains 14 residues. Germline lookup yields CDR1 SGHVS and CDR2 FNYEAQ. V lost 5 bases, J lost 3 bases, and 10 bases lay in between. The CDR3 DNA follows: TGTGCCAGCAGCCCCCGGGAAGACACCGGGGAGCTGTTTTTT. Protein product: CASSPREDTGELFF.

The rearrangement joins TRBV6-5 to TRBJ2-1; D is ambiguous. With 4 bases removed from V and 6 bases from J, the gap between germline ends came to 7 bases. The CDR3 spans 12 residues. Germline CDR1 is MNHEY and CDR2 is SVGAGI. The CDR3 DNA sequence: TGTGCCAGCAGTTCCGGTGGCAATGAGCAGTTCTTC. Its translation: CASSSGGNEQFF.

The chain uses TRBV19 and TRBJ2-5, with D possibly TRBD2 on 5 matching bases. The length of the CDR3 is 15 residues. V was clipped by 4 bases and J by 3 bases, with 15 bases between them. Germline loops: CDR1 LNHDA, CDR2 SQIVND (reference sequence). CDR3 DNA sequence: TGTGCCAGTAGTACCCGTGGAACCGGGGAAGAGACCCAGTACTTC. Its protein product is CASSTRGTGEETQYF.

The genes are TRBV6-6 and TRBJ2-3, with 11 positions matching TRBD1. V was pared by 10 bases and J by 4 bases, with 10 bases of the junction left unmatched. CDR1 is MNHNY and CDR2 is SVGAGI in the germline V gene (reference sequence). The CDR3 is 15 amino acids. Here the CDR3 reads CATCPGQGVSDTQYF. CDR3 DNA: TGTGCCACCTGCCCGGGACAGGGGGTTTCAGATACGCAGTATTTT.

The chain recombines TRBV4-2 with TRBJ2-2; 12 bases match TRBD2. Germline trimming cut 6 bases from V and 8 bases from J; bases unmatched to any gene: 7. Germline CDR1 reads LGHNA; CDR2 reads YNFKEQ. This CDR3 comprises 15 residues. The CDR3 protein is CASRGLAGIMGELFF. In nucleotides, the CDR3 is TGTGCCAGCAGGGGACTAGCGGGTATAATGGGGGAGCTGTTTTTT.

This clone was observed a few times. The CDR3 is CASRRTGTDNQPQHF. DNA for the CDR3: TGTGCCAGCAGGAGAACCGGGACAGACAATCAGCCCCAGCATTTT. The J gene is TRBJ1-5, the V gene TRBV6-1; 7 bases fit TRBD1. The CDR3 sequence is 15 residues long. Germline V CDR1 and CDR2: MNHNS, SASEGT. Trimming cost V 6 bases and J 3 bases; bases outside gene matches: 8.

CDR3 nucleotide sequence: TGTGCCAGCAGCCTTACTAGTGAGCAGTTCTTC. This codes for CASSLTSEQFF. The chain employs TRBV28 and TRBJ2-1; a possible D gene is TRBD2 (5 bases). CDR1 and CDR2 (germline): MDHEN, SYDVKM. Trimming cost V 6 bases and J 9 bases, with 9 bases left between them. The CDR3 is made up of 11 amino acids.

There are a few counts of this clone. The chain links TRBV6-5 to TRBJ2-7, with TRBD2 matching over 10 bases. The CDR3 contains 15 residues. The junction had 8 bases not matched to a gene; V was cut back by 6 bases and J by 3 bases. Germline V gene sequence: CDR1 MNHEY, CDR2 SVGAGI. The chain's CDR3 is CASRLVAGGVYEQYF. Written as DNA, the CDR3 is TGTGCCAGCAGGCTAGTAGCGGGAGGAGTCTACGAGCAGTACTTC.

The table lists this clone with a few counts. V gene TRBV6-5 combines with J gene TRBJ2-1, with D unresolved. Germline loops: CDR1 MNHEY, CDR2 SVGAGI. The CDR3 has 12 amino acids. V was shortened by 5 bases and J by 10 bases, with 12 bases between the two germline ends. For the CDR3, the DNA is TGTGCCAGCAGTCCCCCAACCCGGGAGCAGTTCTTC. It yields the protein CASSPPTREQFF.

This clone was detected only a few times. The rearrangement uses TRBV5-4 and TRBJ2-2; 8 bases agree with TRBD2. The CDR3 sequence is 20 residues long. J gave up 0 bases and V 5 bases, and 18 bases lay outside the gene matches. Germline-derived CDR1 and CDR2 are SGHNT and YYREEE (reference sequence). CDR3 nucleotides: TGTGCCAGCAGTCGTGAAGAGACTAGCGCCACGGCGACGAACACCGGGGAGCTGTTTTTT. Residues: CASSREETSATATNTGELFF.

This clone has a handful of counts. The chain employs TRBV6-5 and TRBJ2-2, with 10 bases identical to TRBD2. From germline, CDR1 is MNHEY and CDR2 SVGAGI. CDR3 length equals 14 residues. J was trimmed by 5 bases and V by 5 bases; bases with no gene match: 2. In nucleotides, the CDR3 is TGTGCCAGCAGTCGGACTAGCGGTACCGGGGAGCTGTTTTTT. Amino acids: CASSRTSGTGELFF.